This TCR beta chain originates from a study of blood T cell repertoires in COVID-19. As processed by the authors: Quantification of nucleated cells was approximated via reference gene primer amplification. Profiled with immunoSEQ multiplex PCR; TCRdb holds only in-frame clones, not every one. That table furnishes V, J and clone size, whereas the DNA furnished D and trimming. The repertoire consists of about 80,000 clones, with 75% to 90% occurring once and the leading ten covering 9.5% to 15%. Germline V gene data show CDR1 as WSHSY and CDR2 as SAAADI. The CDR3 extends over 12 amino acids. The ends were cut back, 7 bases at V and 5 bases at J, with 9 bases in the middle.

Sequencing was performed on peripheral blood. The receptor's source is a woman in her thirties or forties with active or convalescent COVID-19. This chain links TRBV10-2 with TRBJ1-5, with TRBD1 as a possible D gene (6 bases). CDR3 in amino acids: CASKQGDQPQHF. The CDR3 DNA is TGCGCCAGCAAACAGGGCGATCAGCCCCAGCATTTT.